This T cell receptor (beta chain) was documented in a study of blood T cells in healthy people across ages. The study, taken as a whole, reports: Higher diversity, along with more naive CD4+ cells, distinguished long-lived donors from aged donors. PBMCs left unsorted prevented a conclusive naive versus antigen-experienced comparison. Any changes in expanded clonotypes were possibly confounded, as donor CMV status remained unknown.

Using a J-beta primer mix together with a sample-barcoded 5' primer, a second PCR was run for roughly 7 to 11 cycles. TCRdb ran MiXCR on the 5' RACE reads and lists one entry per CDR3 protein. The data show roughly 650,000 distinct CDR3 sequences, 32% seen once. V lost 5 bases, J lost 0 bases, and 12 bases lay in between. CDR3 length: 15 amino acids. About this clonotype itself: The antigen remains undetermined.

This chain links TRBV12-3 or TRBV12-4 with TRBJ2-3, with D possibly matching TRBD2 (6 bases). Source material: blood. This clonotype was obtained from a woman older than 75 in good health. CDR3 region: CASSPAGRSTDTQYF. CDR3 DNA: TGTGCCAGCAGTCCGGCGGGAAGAAGCACAGATACGCAGTATTTT.